The 18 T cell receptor beta chains listed next were all sequenced from one sample in a study of chemoradiotherapy in HPV16-positive cancers. The assay was immunoSEQ multiplex PCR, and TCRdb's table has in-frame clones only and misses some. This sample has 11,000 or so clones, with 60% to 85% found just once. The material was obtained from a patient who underwent chemoradiotherapy. These receptors came from a human donor with HPV-associated anogenital cancer.

This sequence joins TRBV7-2 and TRBJ2-1, with D perhaps TRBD1 or TRBD2 (5 bases each). V was trimmed by 5 bases and J by 0 bases, leaving 5 bases between them. Germline loops: CDR1 SGHTA, CDR2 FQGNSA. CDR3 size: 13 residues. CDR3 nucleotide sequence: TGTGCCAGCAGCGGGGGCTCCTACAATGAGCAGTTCTTC. It encodes CASSGGSYNEQFF.

This clone was counted a single time. The rearrangement joins TRBV19 to TRBJ1-3; D not resolved. V was shortened by 3 bases and J by 0 bases, with 9 bases between the two germline ends. This CDR3 spans 15 amino acids. Germline loops: CDR1 LNHDA, CDR2 SQIVND (reference sequence). CDR3 nucleotides: TGTGCCAGTAGTATCGGGCGAGGCTCTGGAAACACCATATATTTT. Translation: CASSIGRGSGNTIYF.

The chain recombines TRBV6-1 with TRBJ2-7; D call uncertain. The ends were cut back, 2 bases at V and 0 bases at J, with 11 bases in the middle. Germline V gene sequence: CDR1 MNHNS, CDR2 SASEGT. This CDR3 is 15 amino acids long. CDR3 protein: CASSELVGSSYEQYF. CDR3 coding DNA: TGTGCCAGCAGTGAACTGGTCGGGTCCTCCTACGAGCAGTACTTC.

The V gene is TRBV5-1, the J gene TRBJ2-1; no firm D call. The ends were cut back, 2 bases at V and 6 bases at J, with 3 bases in the middle. Per the germline V gene, CDR1 is SGHRS and CDR2 is YFSETQ. This CDR3 contains 11 residues. As DNA, the CDR3 is TGCGCCAGCAGCTTAGCCAATGAGCAGTTCTTC. Translation: CASSLANEQFF.

The rearrangement uses TRBV28 and TRBJ2-7; 8 nucleotides match TRBD2. From germline, CDR1 is MDHEN and CDR2 SYDVKM. CDR3 size: 15 residues. The junction had 10 bases not matched to a gene; V was cut back by 6 bases and J by 3 bases. The CDR3 nucleotides are TGTGCCAGCAGGTCTGCCGGGACTAGGAACTACGAGCAGTACTTC. Its protein product is CASRSAGTRNYEQYF.

The CDR3 DNA follows: TGTGCCAGCAGAGCAGGACAAATCACTGAAGCTTTCTTT. Translating it yields CASRAGQITEAFF. The genes are TRBV7-2 and TRBJ1-1, with D possibly TRBD1 on 5 matching bases. V was trimmed by 6 bases and J by 4 bases, leaving 12 bases between them. Germline V gives CDR1 SGHTA, CDR2 FQGNSA. The CDR3 runs to 13 residues.

J is TRBJ2-6 and V is TRBV5-4; D not resolved. The germline V gene has CDR1 SGHNT and CDR2 YYREEE (reference sequence). The CDR3 extends over 15 amino acids. V was pared by 5 bases and J by 2 bases, with 11 bases between. DNA of the CDR3: TGTGCCAGCAGTAACGGCCAACCTGGGGCCAACGTCCTGACTTTC. As protein: CASSNGQPGANVLTF.

The chain has TRBV25-1 and TRBJ1-2, with D possibly TRBD1 on 5 matching bases. V was pared by 7 bases and J by 0 bases, with 6 bases between. From germline, CDR1 is MGHDK and CDR2 SYGVNS. The CDR3 sequence is 12 residues long. Written as DNA, the CDR3 is TGTGCCAGCACGACAGCTAACTATGGCTACACCTTC. It translates to CASTTANYGYTF.

The CDR3, as DNA: TGTGCCAGCAGCTTAGCGGGAGGGGCCACCGGGGAGCTGTTTTTT. It specifies CASSLAGGATGELFF. The chain links TRBV7-2 to TRBJ2-2, with 7 bases fitting TRBD2. The CDR3 consists of 15 residues. After removal of 0 bases from V and 4 bases from J, the junction contained 2 bases not matched to a gene. Germline CDR1 SGHTA, CDR2 FQGNSA.

This clone is a singleton in its sample. The chain combines TRBV6-5 with TRBJ2-6; the D call may be TRBD1 or TRBD2 (5 bases each). Germline loops: CDR1 MNHEY, CDR2 SVGAGI. The CDR3 runs 14 residues. Trimming removed 2 bases from V and 6 bases from J, with 8 bases in between. CDR3 DNA: TGTGCCAGCAGTTACGGGGGAGAGGCCAACGTCCTGACTTTC. Translating gives CASSYGGEANVLTF.

This clone came up once. J is TRBJ1-1 and V is TRBV2; the match to TRBD1 covers 10 bases. The CDR3 spans 13 residues. The trim removed 4 bases at V and 7 bases at J, leaving 3 bases unmatched. Germline lookup yields CDR1 SNHLY and CDR2 FYNNEI. The CDR3 loop reads CASSGGTGVEAFF. The CDR3 region has the DNA TGTGCCAGCAGTGGGGGGACAGGGGTTGAAGCTTTCTTT.

The genes are TRBV23-1 and TRBJ2-1, with D perhaps being TRBD1 or TRBD2 (5 bases each). TRBV23-1 falls under the ORF class, with uncertain function. The CDR3 length is 14 residues. Trimming cost V 8 bases and J 5 bases, with 16 bases left between them. The CDR3 sequence is CASFRDGENNEQFF. The DNA for the CDR3 is TGCGCCAGCTTCCGGGACGGGGAAAACAATGAGCAGTTCTTC.

The chain employs TRBV28 and TRBJ2-7; D unclear. With 6 bases removed from V and 4 bases from J, the gap between germline ends came to 10 bases. Germline V lookup: CDR1 MDHEN, CDR2 SYDVKM. CDR3 length: 12 amino acids. CDR3 protein: CASSQGRYEQYF. CDR3 bases: TGTGCCAGCAGCCAAGGAAGGTACGAGCAGTACTTC. Full variable domain (remainder filled in from reference TRBV28 and TRBJ2-7): DVKVTQSSRYLVKRTGEKVFLECVQDMDHENMFWYRQDPGLGLRLIYFSYDVKMKEKGDIPEGYSVSREKKERFSLILESASTNQTSMYLCASSQGRYEQYFGPGTRLTVT.

This sequence joins TRBV11-2 and TRBJ1-2, with D maybe TRBD1 (5 bases). V lost 7 bases, J lost 8 bases, and 23 bases lay in between. Germline lookup yields CDR1 SGHAT and CDR2 FQNNGV. The CDR3 runs to 15 residues. DNA for the CDR3: TGTGCCAGCACCAGAGTAACAGGATTCTTGGGGGGCTACACCTTC. Protein sequence: CASTRVTGFLGGYTF.

This clone was seen only a few times. The chain combines TRBV4-3 with TRBJ2-6; D unresolved. CDR3 length: 16 amino acids. V lost 0 bases and J lost 4, with 10 bases in between. Germline assignment: CDR1 LGHNA and CDR2 YSLEER. In DNA, the CDR3 is TGCGCCAGCAGCCAAGATCCCAGTGCCGGGGCCAACGTCCTGACTTTC. Protein sequence: CASSQDPSAGANVLTF.

J is TRBJ1-1 and V is TRBV18; TRBD1 agrees at 8 bases. This CDR3 contains 15 residues. CDR1 is KGHSH and CDR2 is LQKENI in the germline V gene. The V gene end was trimmed by 3 bases and the J gene end by 6 bases; junction bases not matched to a gene: 9. CDR3 sequence (DNA): TGTGCCAGCTCACCCCGGCAGGGGGCGGCGGCTGAAGCTTTCTTT. Translation gives CASSPRQGAAAEAFF.

The chain has TRBV4-3 and TRBJ2-7; 9 positions match TRBD2. Germline CDR1 LGHNA, CDR2 YSLEER. V lost 0 bases and J lost 3; bases outside the gene matches: 6. The CDR3 is made up of 16 amino acids. CDR3 in DNA: TGCGCCAGCAGCCAAGATAGGCTAGCGGGGAACTACGAGCAGTACTTC. Its protein product is CASSQDRLAGNYEQYF.

The chain carries TRBV2 and TRBJ1-4, with TRBD1 identical over 7 bases. Looked up from germline, CDR1 is SNHLY and CDR2 is FYNNEI. The V segment lost 7 bases and the J segment 4 bases; nucleotides outside the gene matches: 6. The CDR3 has 14 amino acids. The CDR3 nucleotides are TGTGCCAGCACTGTCGGGACAGTTAATGAAAAACTGTTTTTT. It codes for CASTVGTVNEKLFF.